This T cell receptor (beta chain) was captured by sequencing in a study of T cells in women clearing cervical HPV infection. The wider study: Case blood drawn at lesion detection; control blood after infection cleared. Only a few women had HLA typing results available. Broader study findings: TRBV6-7 relative abundance averaged roughly 0.099% in cases and under 0.2% in controls. Richness differences could reflect unmeasured T-cell content per sample.

The assay was immunoSEQ multiplex PCR, and TCRdb's table has in-frame clones only and misses some. The repertoire table contains roughly 30,000 clones. A remark on this clone: The antigen is unknown. The read ends 3 residues early relative to the CDR3; the germline J gene fills the gap.

This CDR3 has 17 amino acids. CDR1 MNHGY and CDR2 SVAAGI come from the germline V gene. The receptor's source is a woman aged 18 to 75 with a cervical HPV16 infection that either progressed to CIN3+ or cleared (not recorded which). Specimen: blood buffy coat. The chain is built from TRBV6-9 and TRBJ1-2, with D maybe TRBD1 (6 bases). CDR3 bases read: TGTGCCAGCAGTCCCGAGTTTCCCGGACAGATCTCCTACGAC. Its translation: CASSPEFPGQISYD. The entire CDR3 reads CASSPEFPGQISYDYTF.